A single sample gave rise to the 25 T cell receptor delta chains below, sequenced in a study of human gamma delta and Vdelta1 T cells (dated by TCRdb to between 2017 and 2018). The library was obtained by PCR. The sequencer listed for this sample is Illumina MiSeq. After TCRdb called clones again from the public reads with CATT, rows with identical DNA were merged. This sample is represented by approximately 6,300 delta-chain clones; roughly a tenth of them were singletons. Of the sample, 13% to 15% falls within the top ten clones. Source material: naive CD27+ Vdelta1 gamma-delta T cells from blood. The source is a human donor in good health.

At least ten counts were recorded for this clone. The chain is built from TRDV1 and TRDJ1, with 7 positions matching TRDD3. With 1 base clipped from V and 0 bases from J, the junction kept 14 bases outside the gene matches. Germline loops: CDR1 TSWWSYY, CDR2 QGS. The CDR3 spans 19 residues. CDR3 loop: CALGERSRRWGRYTDKLIF. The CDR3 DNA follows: TGTGCTCTTGGGGAACGATCCAGGCGATGGGGGAGGTACACCGATAAACTCATCTTT.

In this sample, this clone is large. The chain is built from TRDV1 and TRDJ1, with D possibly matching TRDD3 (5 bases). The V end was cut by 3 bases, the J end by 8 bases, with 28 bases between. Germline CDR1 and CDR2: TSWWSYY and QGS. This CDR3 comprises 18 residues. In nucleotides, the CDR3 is TGTGCTCTTGGGGACCAATCCCGGAGGGGGCCCCGGATTCGGAAACTCATCTTT. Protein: CALGDQSRRGPRIRKLIF.

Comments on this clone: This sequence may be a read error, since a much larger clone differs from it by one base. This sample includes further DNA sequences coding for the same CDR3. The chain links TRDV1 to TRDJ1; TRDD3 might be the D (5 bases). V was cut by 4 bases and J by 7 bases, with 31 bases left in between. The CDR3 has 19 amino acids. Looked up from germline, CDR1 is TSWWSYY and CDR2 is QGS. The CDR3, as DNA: TGTGCTCTTGGGGGAATCAGAGCCGGGGAGTGGGGCCCCTGGGTTAAACTCATCTTT. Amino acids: CALGGIRAGEWGPWVKLIF.

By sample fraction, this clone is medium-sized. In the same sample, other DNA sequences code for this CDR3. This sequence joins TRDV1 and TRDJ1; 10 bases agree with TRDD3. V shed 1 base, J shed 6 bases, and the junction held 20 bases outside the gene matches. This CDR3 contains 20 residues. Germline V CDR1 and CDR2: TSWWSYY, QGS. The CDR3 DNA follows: TGTGCTCTTGGGGAACGATTCGGCTGGGGGATAAAAGGGGCGAATAATAAACTCATCTTT. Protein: CALGERFGWGIKGANNKLIF.

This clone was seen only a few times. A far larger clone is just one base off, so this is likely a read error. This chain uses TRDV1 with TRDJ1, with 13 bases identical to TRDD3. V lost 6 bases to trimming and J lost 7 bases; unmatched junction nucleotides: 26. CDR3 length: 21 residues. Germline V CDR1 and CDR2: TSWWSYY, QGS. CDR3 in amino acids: CALGPAFRTGGYAFPVGKLIF. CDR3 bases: TGTGCTCTTGGACCCGCCTTCCGGACTGGGGGATACGCTTTTCCGGTGGGTAAACTCATCTTT.

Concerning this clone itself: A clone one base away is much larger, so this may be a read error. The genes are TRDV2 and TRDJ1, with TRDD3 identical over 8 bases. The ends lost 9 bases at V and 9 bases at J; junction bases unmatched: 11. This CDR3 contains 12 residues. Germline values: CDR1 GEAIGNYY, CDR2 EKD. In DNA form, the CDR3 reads TGTGCCAGTAATGGGGGATCGATCCAACTCATCTTT. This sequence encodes CASNGGSIQLIF.

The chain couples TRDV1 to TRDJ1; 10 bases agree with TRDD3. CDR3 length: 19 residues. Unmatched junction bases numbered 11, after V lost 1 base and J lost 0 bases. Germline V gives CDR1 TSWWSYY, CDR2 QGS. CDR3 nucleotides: TGTGCTCTTGGGGAACGGGGGTACTGGGGGATCCCATACACCGATAAACTCATCTTT. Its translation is CALGERGYWGIPYTDKLIF.

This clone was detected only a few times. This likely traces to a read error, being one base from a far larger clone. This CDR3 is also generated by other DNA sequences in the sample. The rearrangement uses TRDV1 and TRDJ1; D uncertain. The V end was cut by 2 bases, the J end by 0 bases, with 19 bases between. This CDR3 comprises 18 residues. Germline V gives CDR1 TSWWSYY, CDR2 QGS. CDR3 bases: TGTGCTCTTGGGGAATTACCCCCCCGAAGAGACTACACCGATAAACTCATCTTT. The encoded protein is CALGELPPRRDYTDKLIF.

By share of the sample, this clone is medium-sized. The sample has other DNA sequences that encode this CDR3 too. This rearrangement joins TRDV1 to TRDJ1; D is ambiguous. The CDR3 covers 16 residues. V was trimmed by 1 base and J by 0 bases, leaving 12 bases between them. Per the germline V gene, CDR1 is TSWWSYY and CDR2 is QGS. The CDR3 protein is CALGERTLLYTDKLIF. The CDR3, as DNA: TGTGCTCTTGGGGAACGGACGCTGCTCTACACCGATAAACTCATCTTT.

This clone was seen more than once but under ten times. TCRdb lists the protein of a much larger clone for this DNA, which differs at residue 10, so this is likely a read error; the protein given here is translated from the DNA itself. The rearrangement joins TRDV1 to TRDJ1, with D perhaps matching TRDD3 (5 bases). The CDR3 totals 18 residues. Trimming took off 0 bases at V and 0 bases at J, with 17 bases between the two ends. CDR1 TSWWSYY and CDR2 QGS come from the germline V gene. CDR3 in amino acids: CALGELIRPDPDTDKLIF. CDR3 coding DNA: TGTGCTCTTGGGGAACTCATACGTCCGGACCCCGACACCGATAAACTCATCTTT.

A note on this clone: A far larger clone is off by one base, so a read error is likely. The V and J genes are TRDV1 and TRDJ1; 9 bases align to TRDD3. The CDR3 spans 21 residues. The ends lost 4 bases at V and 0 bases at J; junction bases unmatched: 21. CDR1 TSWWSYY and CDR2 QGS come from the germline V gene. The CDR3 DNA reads TGTGCTCTTGGGGGACCTCCGCTAAAATCCCACTGGGGGACGTACACCGATAAACTCATCTTT. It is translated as CALGGPPLKSHWGTYTDKLIF.

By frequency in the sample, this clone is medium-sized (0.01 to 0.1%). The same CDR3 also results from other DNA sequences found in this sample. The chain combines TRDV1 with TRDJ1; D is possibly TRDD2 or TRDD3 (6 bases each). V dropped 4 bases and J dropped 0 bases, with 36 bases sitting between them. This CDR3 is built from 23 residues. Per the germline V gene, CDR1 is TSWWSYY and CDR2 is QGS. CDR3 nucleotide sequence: TGTGCTCTTGGGGCCCTTAGATCCTACGGAGGGTACTGGGCCTCCCAGTACACCGATAAACTCATCTTT. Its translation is CALGALRSYGGYWASQYTDKLIF.

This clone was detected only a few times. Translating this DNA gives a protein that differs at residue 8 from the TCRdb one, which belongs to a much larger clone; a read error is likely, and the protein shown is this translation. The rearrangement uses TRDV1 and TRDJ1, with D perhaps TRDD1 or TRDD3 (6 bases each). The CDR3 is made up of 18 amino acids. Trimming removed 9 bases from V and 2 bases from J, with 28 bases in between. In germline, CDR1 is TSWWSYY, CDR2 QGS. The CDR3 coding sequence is TGTGCTCTCGCAAATAGGGATATGCAACCTTGGTGGACCGATAAACTCATCTTT. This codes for CALANRDMQPWWTDKLIF.

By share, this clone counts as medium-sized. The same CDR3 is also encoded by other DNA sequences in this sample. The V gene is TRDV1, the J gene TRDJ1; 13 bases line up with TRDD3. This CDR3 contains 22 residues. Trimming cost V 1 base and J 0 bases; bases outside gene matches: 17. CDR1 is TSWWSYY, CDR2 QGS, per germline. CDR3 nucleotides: TGTGCTCTTGGGGAACGAAGTACTGGGGGATACGCCAGGGGGATTTACACCGATAAACTCATCTTT. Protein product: CALGERSTGGYARGIYTDKLIF.

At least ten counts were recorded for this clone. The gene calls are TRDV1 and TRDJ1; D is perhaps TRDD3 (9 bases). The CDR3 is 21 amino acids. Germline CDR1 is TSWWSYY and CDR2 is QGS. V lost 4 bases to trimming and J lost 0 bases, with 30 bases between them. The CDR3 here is CALGVTSYQRGYAGYTDKLIF. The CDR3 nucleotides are TGTGCTCTTGGGGTAACTTCCTACCAAAGGGGATACGCGGGGTACACCGATAAACTCATCTTT.

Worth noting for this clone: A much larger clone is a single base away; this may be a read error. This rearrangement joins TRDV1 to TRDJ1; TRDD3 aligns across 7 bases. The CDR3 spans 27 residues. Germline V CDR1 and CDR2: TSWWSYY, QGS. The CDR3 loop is CALGDAGIFYVGGIQSSHTSYTYKLIF. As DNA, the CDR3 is TGTGCTCTTGGGGACGCTGGGATCTTCTACGTCGGCGGGATACAAAGCTCTCACACCTCGTACACCTATAAACTCATCTTT.

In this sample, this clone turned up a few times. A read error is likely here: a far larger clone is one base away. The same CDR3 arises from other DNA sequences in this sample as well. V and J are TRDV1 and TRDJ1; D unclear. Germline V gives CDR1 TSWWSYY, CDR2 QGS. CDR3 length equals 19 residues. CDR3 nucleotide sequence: TGTGCTCTTGGGGAACTAGGAGCGGGTATAGCTCGTTACACCGATAAACTTATCTTT. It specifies CALGELGAGIARYTDKLIF.

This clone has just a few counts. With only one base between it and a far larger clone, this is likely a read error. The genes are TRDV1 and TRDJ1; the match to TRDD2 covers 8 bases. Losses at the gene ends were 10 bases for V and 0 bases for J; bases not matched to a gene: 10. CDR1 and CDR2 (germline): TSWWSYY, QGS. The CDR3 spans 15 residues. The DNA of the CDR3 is TGTGCTCCTTGCCTTCCTAAGGGATACACCGATAAACTCATCTTT. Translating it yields CAPCLPKGYTDKLIF.

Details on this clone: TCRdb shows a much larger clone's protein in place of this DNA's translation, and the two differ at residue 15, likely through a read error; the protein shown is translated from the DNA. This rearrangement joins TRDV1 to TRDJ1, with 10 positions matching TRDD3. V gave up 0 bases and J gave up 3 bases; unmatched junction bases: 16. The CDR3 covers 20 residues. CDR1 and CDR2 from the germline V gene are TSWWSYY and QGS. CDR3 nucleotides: TGTGCTCTTGGGGAACTACGGCCCACCTACTGGGGGATTAACGCCGATAAACTCATCTTT. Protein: CALGELRPTYWGINADKLIF.

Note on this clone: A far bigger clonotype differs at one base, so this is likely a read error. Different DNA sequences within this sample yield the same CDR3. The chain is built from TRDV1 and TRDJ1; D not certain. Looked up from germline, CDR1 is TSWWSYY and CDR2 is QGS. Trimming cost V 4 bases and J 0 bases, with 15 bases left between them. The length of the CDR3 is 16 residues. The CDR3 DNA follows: TGTGCTCTTGGGGCCAGCTTGGGTACGTACACCGATAAACTCATCTTT. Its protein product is CALGASLGTYTDKLIF.

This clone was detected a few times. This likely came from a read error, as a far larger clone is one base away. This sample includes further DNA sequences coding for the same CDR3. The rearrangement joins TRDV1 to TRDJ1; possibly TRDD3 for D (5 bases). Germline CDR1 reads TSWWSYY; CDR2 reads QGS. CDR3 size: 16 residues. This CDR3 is CALGASLGTYTDKLIF. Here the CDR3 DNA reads TGTGCCCTTGGGGCCAGCTTGGGGACGTACACCGATAAACTCATCTTT.

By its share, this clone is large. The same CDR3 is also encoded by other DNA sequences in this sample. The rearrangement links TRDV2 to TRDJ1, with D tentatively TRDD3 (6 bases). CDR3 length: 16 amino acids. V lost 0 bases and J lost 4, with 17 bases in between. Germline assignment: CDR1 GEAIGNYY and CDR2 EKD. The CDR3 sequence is CACDTGDGGNSDKLIF. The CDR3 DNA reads TGTGCCTGTGACACCGGTGATGGGGGCAACAGCGATAAACTCATCTTT.

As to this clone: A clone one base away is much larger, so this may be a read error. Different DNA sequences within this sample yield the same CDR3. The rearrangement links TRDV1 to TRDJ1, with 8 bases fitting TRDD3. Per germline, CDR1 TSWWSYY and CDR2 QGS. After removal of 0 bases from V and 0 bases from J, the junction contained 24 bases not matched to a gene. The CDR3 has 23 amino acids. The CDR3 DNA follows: TGTGCTCTTGGGGAACTAAAAGGTCCTTCCCCCCGTAACAGGGGATACTACACCGATAAACTCATCTTT. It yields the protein CALGELKGPSPRNRGYYTDKLIF.

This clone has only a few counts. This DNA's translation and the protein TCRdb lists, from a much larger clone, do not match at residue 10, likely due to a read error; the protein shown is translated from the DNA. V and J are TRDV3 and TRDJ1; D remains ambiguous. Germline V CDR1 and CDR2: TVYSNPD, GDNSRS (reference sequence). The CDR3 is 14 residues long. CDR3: CASHRYALTNKLIF. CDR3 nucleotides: TGTGCCTCACACCGGTACGCCCTCACCAATAAACTCATCTTT.

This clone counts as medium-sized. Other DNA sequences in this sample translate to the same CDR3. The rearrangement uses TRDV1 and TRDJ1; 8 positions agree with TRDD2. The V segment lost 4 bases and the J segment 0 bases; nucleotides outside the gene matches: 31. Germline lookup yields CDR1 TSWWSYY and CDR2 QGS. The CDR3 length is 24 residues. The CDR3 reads CALGGRYSFLVGTGRSTYTDKLIF. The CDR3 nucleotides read TGTGCTCTTGGGGGTCGATATTCCTTCCTAGTTGGTACTGGGAGATCGACGTACACCGATAAACTCATCTTT.